This T cell receptor beta chain was retrieved from a study of blood T cell repertoires in COVID-19. Original processing notes: Estimation of nucleated cell counts was performed using reference gene primer amplification. The assay was immunoSEQ multiplex PCR, and TCRdb's table has in-frame clones only and misses some. V, J and clone size derive from that table, while D and trimming were established from the DNA sequence. Found here are around 61,000 clones, about 88% of them singletons; the top ten hold roughly 45%. Trimming pared 1 base from V and 0 bases from J, leaving 10 bases between. CDR1 is MGHRA and CDR2 is YSYEKL in the germline V gene. The length of the CDR3 is 15 residues.

Sequenced sample: peripheral blood. The TCR sequence derives from an older woman with COVID-19, enrolled during active disease. The gene calls are TRBV4-1 and TRBJ2-7; no clear D gene. CDR3: CASSQAPRSSYEQYF. CDR3 nucleotides: TGCGCCAGCAGCCAAGCGCCTAGGAGCTCCTACGAGCAGTACTTC.